A selection of T cell receptor beta chains follows, all from one sample in a study of blood T cell repertoires in COVID-19. Using immunoSEQ multiplex PCR, the repertoire was profiled, and TCRdb retains in-frame clones only, with some absent. The data hold a few hundred thousand clones, with roughly nine tenths observed a single time. Material: PBMCs or T cells enriched from blood (not recorded which). The receptors originated from a woman aged 55-70 years who had recovered from COVID-19. Both conserved end residues are part of each CDR3. Fields, in order: J gene, V gene, CDR3 protein.

J: TRBJ1-2
V: TRBV7-9
CDR3: CASSLGSWALYGYTF

J: TRBJ1-3
V: TRBV5-1
CDR3: CASSFKEGGSSGNTIYF

J: TRBJ1-5
V: TRBV27
CDR3: CASSSYDSYNQPQHF

J: TRBJ1-2
V: TRBV29-1
CDR3: CSVATGSYGYTF

J: TRBJ2-1
V: TRBV19
CDR3: CASTSGHYNEQFF

J: TRBJ1-1
V: TRBV24-1
CDR3: CATEDSARTEAFF

J: TRBJ2-1
V: TRBV6-1
CDR3: CASSDGINEQFF

J: TRBJ2-5
V: TRBV6-2/TRBV6-3
CDR3: CASSLYSGETQYF

J: TRBJ2-3
V: TRBV4-1
CDR3: CASSQDFRETDTQYF

J: TRBJ2-5
V: TRBV19
CDR3: CASSIGGLGTQYF

J: TRBJ1-5
V: TRBV3-1/TRBV3-2
CDR3: CASSQETGNQPQHF

J: TRBJ2-7
V: TRBV6-6
CDR3: CASGTWDRGYEQYF

J: TRBJ2-5
V: TRBV12-3/TRBV12-4
CDR3: CASSAGFETQYF

J: TRBJ1-6
V: TRBV3-1/TRBV3-2
CDR3: CASSQGGGSGSPLHF

J: TRBJ1-1
V: TRBV4-1
CDR3: CASSPGTASYEAFF

J: TRBJ1-1
V: TRBV6-1
CDR3: CASSERKAGNTEAFF

J: TRBJ2-3
V: TRBV9
CDR3: CASSMSGGETDTQYF